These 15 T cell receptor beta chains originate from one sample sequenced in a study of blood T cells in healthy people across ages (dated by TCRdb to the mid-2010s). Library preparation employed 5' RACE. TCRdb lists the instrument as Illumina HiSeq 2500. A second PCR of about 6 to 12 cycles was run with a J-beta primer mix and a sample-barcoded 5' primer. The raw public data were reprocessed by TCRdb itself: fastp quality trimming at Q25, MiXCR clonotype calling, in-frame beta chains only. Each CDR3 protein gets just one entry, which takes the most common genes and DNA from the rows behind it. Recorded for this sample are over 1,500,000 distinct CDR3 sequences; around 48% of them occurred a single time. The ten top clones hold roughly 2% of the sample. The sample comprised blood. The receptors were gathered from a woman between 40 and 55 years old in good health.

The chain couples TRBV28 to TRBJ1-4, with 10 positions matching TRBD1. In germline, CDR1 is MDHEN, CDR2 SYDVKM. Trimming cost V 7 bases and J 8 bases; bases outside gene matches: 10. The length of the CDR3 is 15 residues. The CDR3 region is CASTSFGTGDEKLFF. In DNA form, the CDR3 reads TGTGCCAGCACATCATTCGGGACAGGGGACGAAAAACTGTTTTTT.

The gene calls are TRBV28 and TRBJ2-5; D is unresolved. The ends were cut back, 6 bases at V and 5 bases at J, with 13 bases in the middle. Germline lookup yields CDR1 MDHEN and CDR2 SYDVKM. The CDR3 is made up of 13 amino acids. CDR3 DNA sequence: TGTGCCAGCAGCGGCCGGGTTGGGGAGACCCAGTACTTC. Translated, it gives CASSGRVGETQYF.

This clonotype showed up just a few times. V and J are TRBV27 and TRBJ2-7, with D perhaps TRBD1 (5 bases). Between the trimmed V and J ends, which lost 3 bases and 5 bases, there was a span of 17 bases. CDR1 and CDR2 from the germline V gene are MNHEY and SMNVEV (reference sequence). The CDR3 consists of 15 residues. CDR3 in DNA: TGTGCCAGCAGTTTCGCCGACAGAGCCCTCCACGAGCAGTACTTC. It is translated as CASSFADRALHEQYF.

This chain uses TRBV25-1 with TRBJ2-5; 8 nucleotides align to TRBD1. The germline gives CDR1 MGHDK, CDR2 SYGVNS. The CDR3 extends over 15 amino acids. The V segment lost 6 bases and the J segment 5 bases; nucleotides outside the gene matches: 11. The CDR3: CASRTGQGGWETQYF. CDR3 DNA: TGTGCCAGCAGAACTGGACAGGGAGGATGGGAGACCCAGTACTTC.

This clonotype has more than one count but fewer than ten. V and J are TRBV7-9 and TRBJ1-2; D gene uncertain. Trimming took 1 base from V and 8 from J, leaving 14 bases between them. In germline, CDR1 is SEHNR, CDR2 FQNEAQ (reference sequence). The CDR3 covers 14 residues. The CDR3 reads CASSLVGPGRGYTF. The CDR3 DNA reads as TGTGCCAGCAGCTTAGTTGGGCCCGGCAGGGGCTACACCTTC.

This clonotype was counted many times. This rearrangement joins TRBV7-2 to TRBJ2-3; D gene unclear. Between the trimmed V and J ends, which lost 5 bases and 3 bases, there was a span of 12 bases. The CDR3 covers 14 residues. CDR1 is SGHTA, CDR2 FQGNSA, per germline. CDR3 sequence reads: CASSPPPSTDTQYF. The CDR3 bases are TGTGCCAGCAGCCCTCCCCCGTCGACAGATACGCAGTATTTT.

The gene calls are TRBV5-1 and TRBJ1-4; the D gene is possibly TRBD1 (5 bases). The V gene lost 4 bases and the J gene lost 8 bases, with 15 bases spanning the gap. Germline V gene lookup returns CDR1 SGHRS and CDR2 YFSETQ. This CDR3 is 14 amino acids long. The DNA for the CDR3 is TGCGCCAGCAGCGGTGGGACCCCTGGGGAAAAACTGTTTTTT. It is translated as CASSGGTPGEKLFF.

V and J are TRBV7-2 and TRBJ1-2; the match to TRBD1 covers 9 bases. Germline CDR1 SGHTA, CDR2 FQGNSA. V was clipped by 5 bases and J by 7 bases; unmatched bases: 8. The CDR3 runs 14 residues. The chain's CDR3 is CASSLTGGRSGYTF. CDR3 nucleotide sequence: TGTGCCAGCAGCCTCACAGGGGGCAGGAGTGGCTACACCTTC.

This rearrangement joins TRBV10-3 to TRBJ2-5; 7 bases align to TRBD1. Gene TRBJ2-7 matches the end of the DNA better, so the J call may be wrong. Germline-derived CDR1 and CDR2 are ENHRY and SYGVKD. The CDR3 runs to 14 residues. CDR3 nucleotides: TGTGCCATCAGTGAGACAGGGGAGACCTACGAGCAGTACTTC. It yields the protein CAISETGETYEQYF.

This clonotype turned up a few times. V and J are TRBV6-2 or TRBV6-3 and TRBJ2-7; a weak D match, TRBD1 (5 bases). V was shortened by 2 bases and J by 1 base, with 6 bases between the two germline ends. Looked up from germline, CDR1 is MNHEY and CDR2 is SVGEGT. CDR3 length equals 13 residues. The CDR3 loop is CASSYTGSYEQYF. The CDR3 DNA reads TGTGCCAGCAGTTACACAGGATCCTACGAGCAGTACTTC.

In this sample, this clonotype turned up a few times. This chain's CDR3 is CASSFPRQSVYRSYEQYF. In DNA form, the CDR3 reads TGTGCCAGCAGTTTTCCGAGACAGTCTGTTTATAGATCCTACGAGCAGTACTTC. The J gene is TRBJ2-7, the V gene TRBV28; possibly TRBD1 for D (5 bases). Germline-derived CDR1 and CDR2 are MDHEN and SYDVKM. V gave up 3 bases and J gave up 1 base, with 22 bases separating them. This CDR3 region has 18 residues.

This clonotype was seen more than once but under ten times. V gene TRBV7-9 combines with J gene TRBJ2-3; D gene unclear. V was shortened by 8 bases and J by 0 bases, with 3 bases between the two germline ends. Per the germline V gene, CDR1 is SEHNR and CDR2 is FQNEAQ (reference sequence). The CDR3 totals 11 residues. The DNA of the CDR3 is TGTGCCAGCGAGAGCACAGATACGCAGTATTTT. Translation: CASESTDTQYF.

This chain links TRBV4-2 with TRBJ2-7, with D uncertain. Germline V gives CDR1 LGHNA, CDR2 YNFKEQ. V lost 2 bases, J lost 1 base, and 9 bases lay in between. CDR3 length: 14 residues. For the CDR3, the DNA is TGTGCCAGCAGCCAACACACAAATTCCTACGAGCAGTACTTC. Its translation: CASSQHTNSYEQYF.

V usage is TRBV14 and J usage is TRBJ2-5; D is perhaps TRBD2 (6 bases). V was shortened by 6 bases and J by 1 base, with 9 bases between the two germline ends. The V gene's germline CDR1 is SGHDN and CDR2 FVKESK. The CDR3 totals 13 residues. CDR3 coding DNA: TGTGCCAGCAGACGGGACTTCCAAGAGACCCAGTACTTC. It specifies CASRRDFQETQYF.

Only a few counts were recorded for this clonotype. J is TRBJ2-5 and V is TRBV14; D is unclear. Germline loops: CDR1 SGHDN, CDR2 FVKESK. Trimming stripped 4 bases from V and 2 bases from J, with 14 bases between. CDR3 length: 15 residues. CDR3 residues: CASSPQRTVQETQYF. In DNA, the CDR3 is TGTGCCAGCAGCCCACAACGGACGGTACAAGAGACCCAGTACTTC.